This T cell receptor beta chain was sequenced in a study of shared clonotypes between healthy human individuals. For the study at large: CD4 naive cells filled three plates per donor, CD4 memory three, CD8 naive two and CD8 memory one.

Subsets obtained from CD4+ cells comprised CD45RA+ naive and CD45RA-negative memory cells. Each cell subset's genomic DNA was divided evenly among several immunoSEQ plates. Measured with immunoSEQ multiplex PCR; TCRdb has only the in-frame clones, and not every one. The sample has around 2,000,000 clones; 95% are singletons. Details on this clone: This specimen includes other DNA sequences encoding the same CDR3.

Specimen: naive CD4+ T cells sorted from blood. Documented subset: CD45RA+ positively selected. This receptor was obtained from a man aged 18 to 30 in good health.

The CDR3 DNA is TGTGCCTGGTCGACAGGGGGCTACGAGCAGTACTTC. Protein sequence: CAWSTGGYEQYF. The V and J genes are TRBV30 and TRBJ2-7; 9 nucleotides line up with TRBD1. Germline V gene lookup returns CDR1 GTSNPN and CDR2 SVGIG (reference sequence). The length of the CDR3 is 12 residues. V lost 5 bases, J lost 3 bases, and 2 bases stayed unmatched.